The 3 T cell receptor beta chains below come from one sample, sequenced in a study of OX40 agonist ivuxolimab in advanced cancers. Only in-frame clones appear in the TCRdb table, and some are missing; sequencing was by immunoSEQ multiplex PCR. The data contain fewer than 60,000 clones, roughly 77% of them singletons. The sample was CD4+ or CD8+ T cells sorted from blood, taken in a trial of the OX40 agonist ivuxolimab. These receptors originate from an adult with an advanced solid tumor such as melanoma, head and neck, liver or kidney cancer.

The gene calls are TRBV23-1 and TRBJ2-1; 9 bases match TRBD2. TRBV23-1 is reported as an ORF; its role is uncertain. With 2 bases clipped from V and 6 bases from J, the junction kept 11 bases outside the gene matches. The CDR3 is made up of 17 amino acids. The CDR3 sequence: CASSQAGGGGPVNEQFF. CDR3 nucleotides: TGCGCCAGCAGTCAAGCGGGGGGGGGCGGCCCCGTCAATGAGCAGTTCTTC.

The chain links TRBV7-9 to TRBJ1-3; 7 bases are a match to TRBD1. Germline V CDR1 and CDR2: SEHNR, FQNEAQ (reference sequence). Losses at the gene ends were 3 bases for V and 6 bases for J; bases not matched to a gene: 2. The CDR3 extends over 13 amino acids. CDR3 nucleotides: TGTGCCAGCAGCTTGGGACAGTTAAACACCATATATTTT. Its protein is CASSLGQLNTIYF.

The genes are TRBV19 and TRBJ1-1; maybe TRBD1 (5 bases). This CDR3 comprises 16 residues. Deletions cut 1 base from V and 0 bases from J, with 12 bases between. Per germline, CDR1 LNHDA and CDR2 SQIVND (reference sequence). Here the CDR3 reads CASSIGQGGMNTEAFF. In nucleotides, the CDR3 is TGTGCCAGTAGTATAGGGCAGGGTGGAATGAACACTGAAGCTTTCTTT.